The 22 T cell receptor beta chains listed next were all sequenced from one sample in a study of T cells in Graves' hyperthyroidism and ophthalmopathy. There were TCR beta CDR3 regions amplified from RNA transcripts. During a first-round RT-PCR of the TCR CDR3, the HTBI primer set was used. TCRdb re-called the multiplex PCR reads with MiXCR, one entry per CDR3 protein. The sample lists around 600,000 distinct CDR3 sequences, more than 14% seen once, with around an eighth in the top ten. Sequenced sample: blood. The source is a woman between 45 and 65 years old with Graves' ophthalmopathy.

Concerning this clonotype itself: This may be a read error, as it is one base from a much larger clone. V is TRBV20-1 and J is TRBJ1-2, with D tentatively TRBD1 (6 bases). CDR1 and CDR2 from the germline V gene are DFQATT and SNEGSKA (reference sequence). The CDR3 is 13 amino acids. The CDR3 nucleotides read TGCGGTGCGGCTTTGACAGGAAACTATGGCTACACCTTC. It encodes CGAALTGNYGYTF.

This clonotype was recorded at least ten times. This chain links TRBV10-3 with TRBJ1-1; D call uncertain. The germline V gene encodes CDR1 ENHRY and CDR2 SYGVKD. This CDR3 spans 13 amino acids. The germline V and J ends were trimmed by 2 bases and 5 bases, with 9 bases remaining between them. The CDR3 sequence: CAISEGSMTEAFF. The DNA of the CDR3 is TGTGCCATCAGTGAGGGCAGTATGACTGAAGCTTTCTTT.

This clonotype showed up just a few times. The chain carries TRBV4-1 and TRBJ2-1; D may be TRBD2 (6 bases). The germline V gene has CDR1 MGHRA and CDR2 YSYEKL. V was clipped by 1 base and J by 1 base, with 14 bases between them. The CDR3 runs to 17 residues. The CDR3 DNA sequence: TGCGCCAGCAGCCAAGTAACGGAGGGATTGTCCTACAATGAGCAGTTCTTC. The encoded protein is CASSQVTEGLSYNEQFF.

The sample holds many counts of this clonotype. The chain uses TRBV28 and TRBJ2-1, with D hard to call. The CDR3 spans 14 residues. V lost 7 bases and J 0 bases, leaving 10 bases between the germline ends. Germline V gene sequence: CDR1 MDHEN, CDR2 SYDVKM. The CDR3, as DNA: TGTGCCAGCATAGGAAAGAGCTCCTACAATGAGCAGTTCTTC. Its protein product is CASIGKSSYNEQFF.

V gene TRBV5-1 combines with J gene TRBJ2-4, with 10 bases fitting TRBD2. V dropped 4 bases and J dropped 2; count of bases not matched to a gene: 6. Per the germline V gene, CDR1 is SGHRS and CDR2 is YFSETQ. This CDR3 spans 16 amino acids. CDR3 residues: CASSQSLAGPKNIQYF. In DNA form, the CDR3 reads TGCGCCAGCAGCCAATCACTAGCGGGACCCAAAAACATTCAGTACTTC.

This clonotype was seen at least ten times. The chain is built from TRBV5-1 and TRBJ2-1, with TRBD2 matching 11 bases. The CDR3 consists of 15 residues. After removal of 4 bases from V and 6 bases from J, the junction contained 6 bases not matched to a gene. Germline values: CDR1 SGHRS, CDR2 YFSETQ. This CDR3 is CASSMGLAAFNEQFF. DNA for the CDR3: TGCGCCAGCAGCATGGGACTAGCGGCTTTCAATGAGCAGTTCTTC. The entire variable domain, with the rest obtained from reference TRBV5-1 and TRBJ2-1, is as follows: KAGVTQTPRYLIKTRGQQVTLSCSPISGHRSVSWYQQTPGQGLQFLFEYFSETQRNKGNFPGRFSGRQFSNSRSEMNVSTLELGDSALYLCASSMGLAAFNEQFFGPGTRLTVL.

V is TRBV28 and J is TRBJ2-2; D gene ambiguous. V lost 2 bases to trimming and J lost 5 bases, with 6 bases between them. The CDR3 contains 13 residues. The germline CDR1 and CDR2 sequences are MDHEN and SYDVKM. The CDR3 is CASSLMLTGELFF. CDR3 nucleotides: TGTGCCAGCAGTTTAATGTTAACCGGGGAGCTGTTTTTT.

This clonotype was observed many times. The chain has TRBV6-1 and TRBJ2-7; D is perhaps TRBD1 (6 bases). Trimming took off 5 bases at V and 3 bases at J, with 17 bases between the two ends. The CDR3 consists of 15 residues. Per the germline V gene, CDR1 is MNHNS and CDR2 is SASEGT. DNA for the CDR3: TGTGCCAGCAGTCGACAGGCCCTACCCGGCTACGAGCAGTACTTC. Protein product: CASSRQALPGYEQYF.

This chain uses TRBV9 with TRBJ1-2; TRBD1 is a possible D gene (6 bases). Trimming left V 8 bases short and J 5 bases short, with 16 bases between. The CDR3 covers 13 residues. Germline CDR1 reads SGDLS; CDR2 reads YYNGEE. CDR3 in DNA: TGTGCCAGTACCCAGGGGAGGGGTTATGGCTACACCTTC. Residues: CASTQGRGYGYTF.

The chain joins TRBV7-9 to TRBJ1-1, with D tentatively TRBD1 (5 bases). Between the trimmed V and J ends, which lost 1 base and 7 bases, there was a span of 13 bases. This CDR3 contains 14 residues. Germline lookup yields CDR1 SEHNR and CDR2 FQNEAQ (reference sequence). The CDR3: CASSLVKGYNEAFF. The CDR3 DNA reads TGTGCCAGCAGCTTAGTAAAGGGGTATAATGAAGCTTTCTTT. The full variable domain, with the rest looked up from reference TRBV7-9 and TRBJ1-1, is DTGVSQNPRHKITKRGQNVTFRCDPISEHNRLYWYRQTLGQGPEFLTYFQNEAQLEKSRLLSDRFSAERPKGSFSTLEIQRTEQGDSAMYLCASSLVKGYNEAFFGQGTRLTVV.

This clonotype was detected a few times. Just one base apart from a much larger clone, this may be a read error. V usage is TRBV13 and J usage is TRBJ2-7; 7 bases map to TRBD1. The J segment lost 3 bases and the V segment lost 8 bases, leaving 10 bases of the junction unmatched. CDR3 length equals 14 residues. Germline CDR1 reads PRHDT; CDR2 reads FYEKMQ (reference sequence). In DNA, the CDR3 is TGTGCCAGCGGCGACAGGGACCAGAGCTACGAGCAGTACTTC. Its translation is CASGDRDQSYEQYF. Using reference TRBV13 and TRBJ2-7 for the parts outside the CDR3, the full variable domain is AAGVIQSPRHLIKEKRETATLKCYPIPRHDTVYWYQQGPGQDPQFLISFYEKMQSDKGSIPDRFSAQQFSDYHSELNMSSLELGDSALYFCASGDRDQSYEQYFGPGTRLTVT.

This clonotype was found many times. This chain uses TRBV28 with TRBJ1-2, with 8 bases fitting TRBD1. CDR1 is MDHEN, CDR2 SYDVKM, per germline. V was clipped by 3 bases and J by 1 base; unmatched bases: 4. The CDR3 spans 15 residues. The CDR3 DNA sequence: TGTGCCAGCAGTTTCGCAGGGGGCGGTAACTATGGCTACACCTTC. It is translated as CASSFAGGGNYGYTF.

This clonotype came up a few times. The CDR3 spells CASSHPDPPGDRHNSPLHF. The CDR3 nucleotides read TGCGCCAGCAGCCACCCTGACCCCCCCGGGGACAGGCATAATTCACCCCTCCACTTT. The chain joins TRBV4-1 to TRBJ1-6; 8 positions match TRBD1. This CDR3 spans 19 amino acids. Losses at the gene ends were 3 bases for V and 5 bases for J; bases not matched to a gene: 15. Germline V lookup: CDR1 MGHRA, CDR2 YSYEKL.

This clonotype came up a few times. V and J are TRBV20-1 and TRBJ2-7, with D perhaps matching TRBD1 (6 bases). Germline-derived CDR1 and CDR2 are DFQATT and SNEGSKA (reference sequence). The V end lost 0 bases, the J end lost 3 bases, and 12 bases lay between the germline ends. This CDR3 region has 14 residues. The CDR3 reads CSARESGHGYEQYF. The CDR3 DNA reads as TGCAGTGCTAGAGAGTCGGGACACGGCTACGAGCAGTACTTC.

Comment on this clonotype: The final CDR3 position lacks the conserved phenylalanine or tryptophan, pointing to a likely read error. Written as DNA, the CDR3 is TGTGCCAGCAGCCAACAGGTGCTTAGCTCCTACGAGCAGTACCTC. The encoded protein is CASSQQVLSSYEQYL. This rearrangement joins TRBV3-1 to TRBJ2-7; D not certain. Germline V lookup: CDR1 LGHDT, CDR2 YNNKEL (reference sequence). V lost 2 bases to trimming and J lost 0 bases, with 11 bases between them. The CDR3 extends over 15 amino acids.

This clonotype has a count of ten or more. CDR3 sequence: CASSYRNTGELFF. CDR3 DNA sequence: TGTGCCAGCAGCTACCGAAACACCGGGGAGCTGTTTTTT. The chain has TRBV11-2 and TRBJ2-2; D is ambiguous. This CDR3 is 13 amino acids long. The V gene's germline CDR1 is SGHAT and CDR2 FQNNGV. Trimming pared 4 bases from V and 2 bases from J, leaving 5 bases between.

The V and J genes are TRBV6-5 and TRBJ1-4, with D tentatively TRBD1 (5 bases). The CDR3 is made up of 15 amino acids. V was pared by 2 bases and J by 4 bases, with 11 bases between. Germline values: CDR1 MNHEY, CDR2 SVGAGI. The CDR3 loop is CASSYLDRGNEKLFF. The DNA of the CDR3 is TGTGCCAGCAGTTACCTTGACAGAGGTAATGAAAAACTGTTTTTT.

The sample holds many counts of this clonotype. V is TRBV12-5 and J is TRBJ1-1; maybe TRBD1 (6 bases). This CDR3 is built from 13 residues. V dropped 1 base and J dropped 5 bases, with 8 bases sitting between them. Germline V gene sequence: CDR1 LGHNT, CDR2 FRNRAP. The CDR3 loop reads CASGLEQGTEAFF. DNA of the CDR3: TGTGCTAGTGGTTTGGAACAGGGTACTGAAGCTTTCTTT.

This chain uses TRBV19 with TRBJ2-2; D might be TRBD1 (6 bases). The V gene lost 0 bases and the J gene lost 5 bases, with 22 bases spanning the gap. Germline V gene lookup returns CDR1 LNHDA and CDR2 SQIVND (reference sequence). This CDR3 region has 19 residues. The CDR3 DNA reads as TGTGCCAGTAGTATAGATCCACTGGGGGCGCCGACGAGGACCGGGGAGCTGTTTTTT. This gives the protein CASSIDPLGAPTRTGELFF.

This clonotype was found many times. The chain joins TRBV10-3 to TRBJ2-3, with 11 bases fitting TRBD2. V lost 0 bases and J lost 5; bases outside the gene matches: 4. This CDR3 has 16 residues. Germline-derived CDR1 and CDR2 are ENHRY and SYGVKD. CDR3 residues: CAISESLAGVIDTQYF. The DNA for the CDR3 is TGTGCCATCAGTGAGTCACTAGCGGGAGTAATAGATACGCAGTATTTT.

In this sample, this clonotype turned up a few times. This sequence joins TRBV15 and TRBJ1-5; D remains unclear. CDR1 is LNHNV, CDR2 YYDKDF, per germline (reference sequence). Trimming removed 0 bases from V and 7 bases from J, with 13 bases in between. The CDR3 extends over 15 amino acids. CDR3 in DNA: TGTGCCACCAGCAGAGATCGAGGAGTAGGGCAGCCCCAGCATTTT. This encodes CATSRDRGVGQPQHF. The whole variable domain, filled in from reference TRBV15 and TRBJ1-5, reads DAMVIQNPRYQVTQFGKPVTLSCSQTLNHNVMYWYQQKSSQAPKLLFHYYDKDFNNEADTPDNFQSRRPNTSFCFLDIRSPGLGDTAMYLCATSRDRGVGQPQHFGDGTRLSIL.

This rearrangement joins TRBV9 to TRBJ2-1, with TRBD2 as a possible D gene (6 bases). Germline lookup yields CDR1 SGDLS and CDR2 YYNGEE. This CDR3 has 14 amino acids. V gave up 1 base and J gave up 5 bases, with 10 bases separating them. Here the CDR3 reads CASSVLATDNEQFF. The CDR3 DNA is TGTGCCAGCAGCGTACTAGCGACCGACAATGAGCAGTTCTTC.